This record looks at one T cell receptor beta chain sequence and its context. Its antigen is not known. The trim removed 6 bases at V and 5 bases at J, leaving 8 bases unmatched. Germline V CDR1 and CDR2: SGHRS, YFSETQ. There are 16 residues in the CDR3. The PCR used 60 Vbeta and 13 Jbeta primers. Assay used: immunoSEQ multiplex PCR; TCRdb lists only in-frame clones, some missing. The data show roughly 110,000 clones, 79% seen once. The source of the sample is a study of cytomegalovirus exposure and HLA in healthy donors. Study-wide results and caveats: Apparent HLA restriction characterized most CMV-associated TCR beta chains in a later analysis. An analysis done earlier found most TCR beta V segments productive about 90% or about 30% of the time. The number of N-insertions in an Asian-associated ancestry cluster was reportedly below the 666-donor mean in a later analysis.

V usage is TRBV5-1 and J usage is TRBJ2-2; 12 bases map to TRBD1. This TCR came from a young woman in good health and CMV-seropositive. Material for sequencing was PBMCs. As DNA, the CDR3 is TGCGCCAGCACTTCCGGGACAGGGGGCGCGACCGGGGAGCTGTTTTTT. It is translated as CASTSGTGGATGELFF.